A selection of T cell receptor beta chains follows, all from one sample in a study of blood T cells in healthy people across ages. One entry per CDR3 protein, called by TCRdb with MiXCR from the 5' RACE reads. Of 910,000 or so distinct CDR3 sequences in the sample, 45% to 60% were seen once. Material for sequencing was blood. Every receptor here comes from a woman aged 60-75 years in good health. Both conserved end residues are part of each CDR3. Fields, in order: V gene, D gene, J gene, clone size, CDR3 protein, CDR3 DNA. The D gene is left open where the match is weak. Size is stated for part of the rows, as once, few or many counts, or as a class when the clone is expanded.

V: TRBV4-1; D: TRBD2; J: TRBJ2-3; size: .; CDR3: CASSQGLAGGGDTQYF; DNA: TGCGCCAGCAGCCAGGGACTAGCGGGAGGGGGAGATACGCAGTATTTT
V: TRBV4-1; D: TRBD2; J: TRBJ2-7; size: many; CDR3: CASSQDPSGGYEQYF; DNA: TGCGCCAGCAGCCAAGACCCTAGCGGAGGCTACGAGCAGTACTTC
V: TRBV5-6; D: .; J: TRBJ1-5; size: few; CDR3: CASSLQGLSNQPQHF; DNA: TGTGCCAGCAGCTTGCAAGGTCTCAGCAATCAGCCCCAGCATTTT
V: TRBV4-3; D: TRBD1; J: TRBJ2-7; size: few; CDR3: CASSRLTGTGLGEQYF; DNA: TGCGCCAGCAGCCGGCTCACCGGGACAGGGTTGGGCGAGCAGTACTTC
V: TRBV10-3; D: TRBD1; J: TRBJ1-2; size: .; CDR3: CAIREGQGVAYGYTF; DNA: TGTGCCATCAGAGAAGGACAGGGGGTGGCCTATGGCTACACCTTC
V: TRBV6-5; D: TRBD2; J: TRBJ2-7; size: few; CDR3: CASRPRGGEPYEQYF; DNA: TGTGCCAGCAGACCCCGGGGAGGGGAGCCCTACGAGCAGTACTTC
V: TRBV7-8; D: .; J: TRBJ2-2; size: .; CDR3: CASSLVQALNAGELFF; DNA: TGTGCCAGCAGCTTAGTACAGGCGCTGAACGCCGGGGAGCTGTTTTTT
V: TRBV3-1; D: TRBD1; J: TRBJ1-1; size: .; CDR3: CASSHRQGGTEAFF; DNA: TGTGCCAGCAGCCACCGACAGGGTGGCACTGAAGCTTTCTTT
V: TRBV7-2; D: .; J: TRBJ1-6; size: .; CDR3: CASSRGGRDSPLHF; DNA: TGTGCCAGCAGTCGTGGGGGGCGTGATTCACCCCTCCACTTT
V: TRBV12-3/TRBV12-4; D: .; J: TRBJ2-2; size: .; CDR3: CASSPLRNTGELFF; DNA: TGTGCCAGCAGTCCCCTGAGGAACACCGGGGAGCTGTTTTTT
V: TRBV20-1; D: TRBD2; J: TRBJ2-1; size: .; CDR3: CSTVAGAYNEQFF; DNA: TGCAGTACAGTGGCGGGAGCCTACAATGAGCAGTTCTTC
V: TRBV14; D: TRBD1; J: TRBJ2-5; size: .; CDR3: CASSRNRGRQETQYF; DNA: TGTGCCAGCAGCCGCAACAGGGGGCGACAAGAGACCCAGTACTTC
V: TRBV7-2; D: .; J: TRBJ2-7; size: .; CDR3: CASSFNLRNYEQYF; DNA: TGTGCCAGCAGCTTTAACCTTCGCAATTACGAGCAGTACTTC
V: TRBV11-3; D: .; J: TRBJ1-2; size: .; CDR3: CASSRQRALGHGYTF; DNA: TGTGCCAGCAGCCGTCAGAGGGCCCTAGGGCACGGCTACACCTTC
V: TRBV29-1; D: TRBD2; J: TRBJ2-5; size: many; CDR3: CSVSGTSGKETQYF; DNA: TGCAGCGTTTCTGGGACTAGCGGGAAAGAGACCCAGTACTTC
V: TRBV20-1; D: .; J: TRBJ2-3; size: few; CDR3: CSARSWAAGRDTQYF; DNA: TGCAGTGCTAGAAGTTGGGCAGCGGGTAGGGATACGCAGTATTTT
V: TRBV7-2; D: .; J: TRBJ1-2; size: .; CDR3: CASSYNPWTEEFNGYTF; DNA: TGTGCCAGCAGCTACAACCCCTGGACCGAAGAATTTAATGGCTACACCTTC
V: TRBV7-3; D: .; J: TRBJ2-1; size: .; CDR3: CASSPTRDYNEQFF; DNA: TGTGCCAGCAGCCCCACCCGGGATTACAATGAGCAGTTCTTC
V: TRBV6-2/TRBV6-3; D: TRBD1; J: TRBJ1-6; size: .; CDR3: CASTGTANSPPHF; DNA: TGTGCCAGCACCGGGACAGCTAATTCACCCCCCCACTTT
V: TRBV2; D: .; J: TRBJ1-1; size: .; CDR3: CASGGDANTEAFF; DNA: TGTGCCAGCGGGGGGGACGCAAACACTGAAGCTTTCTTT
V: TRBV27; D: .; J: TRBJ2-7; size: few; CDR3: CASSPIDKSLRSTEQYF; DNA: TGTGCCAGCAGTCCGATCGATAAATCCCTCAGGTCCACCGAGCAGTACTTC
V: TRBV4-3; D: .; J: TRBJ1-2; size: .; CDR3: CASSQGQAVGYTF; DNA: TGCGCCAGCAGCCAAGGACAGGCGGTCGGCTACACCTTC
V: TRBV4-2; D: TRBD2; J: TRBJ2-1; size: few; CDR3: CASSDTSGRNSYNEQFF; DNA: TGTGCCAGCAGCGATACTAGCGGGAGGAACTCCTACAATGAGCAGTTCTTC
V: TRBV3-1; D: TRBD1; J: TRBJ2-6; size: few; CDR3: CASSQYEGATGANVLTF; DNA: TGTGCCAGCAGCCAATATGAGGGGGCGACGGGGGCCAACGTCCTGACTTTC
V: TRBV28; D: .; J: TRBJ2-5; size: .; CDR3: CASWARKETQYF; DNA: TGTGCCAGCTGGGCCCGAAAAGAGACCCAGTACTTC
V: TRBV3-1; D: TRBD1; J: TRBJ1-1; size: .; CDR3: CASSQDWAGGRTEAFF; DNA: TGTGCCAGCAGCCAAGATTGGGCAGGGGGGCGAACTGAAGCTTTCTTT
V: TRBV5-1; D: .; J: TRBJ2-5; size: .; CDR3: CASSPSTQRETQYF; DNA: TGCGCCAGCAGCCCGTCGACGCAAAGAGAGACCCAGTACTTC
V: TRBV15; D: .; J: TRBJ2-5; size: .; CDR3: CATSGYNEQYF; DNA: TGTGCCACCAGCGGTTACAATGAGCAGTACTTC
V: TRBV11-2; D: TRBD1; J: TRBJ2-7; size: .; CDR3: CASNLGGWTGDEQYF; DNA: TGTGCCAGCAACCTAGGGGGGTGGACAGGGGACGAGCAGTACTTC
V: TRBV12-3/TRBV12-4; D: .; J: TRBJ2-5; size: few; CDR3: CASSLWKGGGETQYF; DNA: TGTGCCAGCAGTTTATGGAAGGGGGGAGGAGAGACCCAGTACTTC
V: TRBV7-6; D: .; J: TRBJ2-1; size: .; CDR3: CASSPRGGPEFEQFF; DNA: TGTGCCAGCAGCCCCCGGGGAGGACCGGAATTTGAGCAGTTCTTC
V: TRBV11-2; D: .; J: TRBJ2-1; size: few; CDR3: CASSLRGSEQFF; DNA: TGTGCCAGCAGCTTACGTGGGAGCGAGCAGTTCTTC
V: TRBV6-5; D: .; J: TRBJ2-7; size: .; CDR3: CASSRAQAYEQYF; DNA: TGTGCCAGCAGTCGGGCCCAAGCCTACGAGCAGTACTTC
V: TRBV30; D: .; J: TRBJ2-6; size: .; CDR3: CAWRLAGANVLTF; DNA: TGTGCCTGGAGACTAGCTGGGGCCAACGTCCTGACTTTC
V: TRBV5-5; D: .; J: TRBJ2-1; size: .; CDR3: CASSYGLSTGGYNEQFF; DNA: TGTGCCAGCAGCTATGGACTGAGCACGGGTGGCTACAATGAGCAGTTCTTC
V: TRBV28; D: TRBD2; J: TRBJ2-7; size: few; CDR3: CASSPTGTRAYEQYF; DNA: TGTGCCAGCAGTCCAACCGGGACTAGGGCCTACGAGCAGTACTTC
V: TRBV9; D: TRBD1; J: TRBJ2-7; size: .; CDR3: CASSVDRDPGYEQYF; DNA: TGTGCCAGCAGCGTTGACAGGGACCCAGGCTACGAGCAGTACTTC
V: TRBV7-6; D: .; J: TRBJ2-7; size: few; CDR3: CASSSGGLTNPPYEQYF; DNA: TGTGCCAGCAGCTCCGGGGGGCTGACCAATCCCCCCTACGAGCAGTACTTC
V: TRBV2; D: .; J: TRBJ2-1; size: .; CDR3: CATAGVITDEQFF; DNA: TGTGCCACTGCTGGCGTTATTACAGATGAGCAGTTCTTC
V: TRBV5-1; D: TRBD2; J: TRBJ2-1; size: once; CDR3: CASSLEPGGDNEQFF; DNA: TGCGCCAGCAGCTTGGAACCGGGAGGGGACAATGAGCAGTTCTTC
V: TRBV27; D: TRBD1; J: TRBJ1-2; size: .; CDR3: CASSLLAGGGYGYTF; DNA: TGTGCCAGCAGTTTATTGGCAGGGGGTGGCTATGGCTACACCTTC
V: TRBV20-1; D: .; J: TRBJ2-3; size: few; CDR3: CSAATPGVGTDTQYF; DNA: TGCAGTGCCGCAACCCCAGGGGTAGGGACAGATACGCAGTATTTT
V: TRBV12-3/TRBV12-4; D: .; J: TRBJ2-7; size: few; CDR3: CASSKQRSYEQYF; DNA: TGTGCCAGCAGTAAACAGCGTTCCTACGAGCAGTACTTC
V: TRBV6-6; D: .; J: TRBJ2-7; size: few; CDR3: CASSSETALYEQYF; DNA: TGTGCCAGCAGTTCTGAGACAGCTTTGTACGAGCAGTACTTC
V: TRBV3-1; D: TRBD1; J: TRBJ2-3; size: .; CDR3: CASSRTGDDTQYF; DNA: TGTGCCAGCAGCCGTACAGGGGACGATACGCAGTATTTT
V: TRBV29-1; D: TRBD1; J: TRBJ1-2; size: few; CDR3: CSVGQGAGYGYTF; DNA: TGCAGCGTAGGACAGGGGGCTGGCTATGGCTACACCTTC
V: TRBV2; D: .; J: TRBJ1-2; size: .; CDR3: CASKLQNNYGYTF; DNA: TGTGCCAGCAAACTGCAGAATAACTATGGCTACACCTTC
V: TRBV9; D: TRBD2; J: TRBJ2-1; size: .; CDR3: CASSEKTGTSGRRYYNEQFF; DNA: TGTGCCAGCAGCGAAAAGACCGGGACTAGCGGGAGAAGATACTACAATGAGCAGTTCTTC
V: TRBV18; D: TRBD1; J: TRBJ1-2; size: few; CDR3: CASSPRAGTVYGYTF; DNA: TGTGCCAGCTCACCACGGGCAGGGACAGTCTATGGCTACACCTTC
V: TRBV27; D: TRBD2; J: TRBJ2-7; size: few; CDR3: CATKTSVTSYNEQYF; DNA: TGTGCCACCAAGACTAGCGTCACGTCTTATAACGAGCAGTACTTC
V: TRBV5-1; D: TRBD1; J: TRBJ2-6; size: .; CDR3: CASSLAGTGPTGANVLTF; DNA: TGCGCCAGCAGCTTGGCCGGGACAGGGCCTACTGGGGCCAACGTCCTGACTTTC
V: TRBV5-1; D: .; J: TRBJ1-2; size: few; CDR3: CASSPGHTNSGNGYTF; DNA: TGCGCCAGCAGCCCGGGACACACAAATTCGGGGAATGGCTACACCTTC
V: TRBV15; D: TRBD1; J: TRBJ1-5; size: .; CDR3: CATSFRTGSDQPQHF; DNA: TGTGCCACCAGCTTCCGGACAGGATCAGATCAGCCCCAGCATTTT